This TCR beta chain comes out of a study of T cell changes during pregnancy in multiple sclerosis. Some clones are missing from TCRdb's copy, which holds only in-frame ones; the method was immunoSEQ multiplex PCR. The sample holds some 37,000 clones, 85% to 95% seen once. This TCR was recovered from a female donor with multiple sclerosis, enrolled in a pregnancy study. The specimen sequenced was PBMCs (not recorded whether the cells were cultured).

Written as DNA, the CDR3 is TGTGCCAGCAGCTTGTCCGGGAGTGGCTCCTACGAGCAGTACTTC. Amino acids: CASSLSGSGSYEQYF. The chain is built from TRBV5-4 and TRBJ2-7; maybe TRBD2 (6 bases). With 1 base removed from V and 0 bases from J, the gap between germline ends came to 11 bases. Germline CDR1 reads SGHNT; CDR2 reads YYREEE (reference sequence). The CDR3 loop spans 15 amino acids.